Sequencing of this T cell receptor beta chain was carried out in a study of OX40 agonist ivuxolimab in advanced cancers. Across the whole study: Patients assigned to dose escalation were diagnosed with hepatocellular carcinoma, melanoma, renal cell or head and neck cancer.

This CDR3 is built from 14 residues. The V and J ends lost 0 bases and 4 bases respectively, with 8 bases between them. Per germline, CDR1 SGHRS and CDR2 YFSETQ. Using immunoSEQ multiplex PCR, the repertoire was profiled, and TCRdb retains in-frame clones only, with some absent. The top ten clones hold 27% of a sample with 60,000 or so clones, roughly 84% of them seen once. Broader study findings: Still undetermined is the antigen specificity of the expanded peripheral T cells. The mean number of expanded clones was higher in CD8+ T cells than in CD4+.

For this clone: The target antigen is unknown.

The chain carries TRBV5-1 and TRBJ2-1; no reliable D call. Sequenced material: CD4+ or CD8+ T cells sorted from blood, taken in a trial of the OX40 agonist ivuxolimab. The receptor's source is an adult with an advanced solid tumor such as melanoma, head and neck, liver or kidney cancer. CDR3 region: CASSLGPHYNEQFF. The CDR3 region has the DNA TGCGCCAGCAGCTTGGGCCCCCATTACAATGAGCAGTTCTTC.